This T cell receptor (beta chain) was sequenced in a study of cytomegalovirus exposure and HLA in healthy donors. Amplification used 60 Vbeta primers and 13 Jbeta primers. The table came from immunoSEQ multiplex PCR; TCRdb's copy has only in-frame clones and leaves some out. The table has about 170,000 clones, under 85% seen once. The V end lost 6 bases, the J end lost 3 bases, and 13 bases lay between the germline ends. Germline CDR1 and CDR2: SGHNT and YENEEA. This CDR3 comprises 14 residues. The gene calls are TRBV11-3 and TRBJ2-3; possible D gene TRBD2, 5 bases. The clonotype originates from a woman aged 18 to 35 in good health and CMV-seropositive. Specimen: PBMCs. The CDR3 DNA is TGTGCCAGCAGGGATGGAGGAAAGACAGATACGCAGTATTTT. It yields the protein CASRDGGKTDTQYF.